This section outlines one T cell receptor beta chain sequence together with its context. This clonotype was found many times. This receptor's antigen is unknown. No much larger clone exists at a distance of one base, and base qualities are not known. Measured from the cysteine to the phenylalanine, the CDR3 is 14 residues long. The sequence is cut down to CDR3 DNA, 42 bases in frame from base 1. V is reduced by 1 base and J by 7 bases, leaving a spacing of 14 bases between them. Via the germline V gene, CDR1 is LGHNA and CDR2 YSLEER. The instrument given in TCRdb is Illumina HiSeq 2500. Quantitative 5'-RACE with molecular barcodes was the method used to prepare the TCR beta libraries. Processing in the source paper ran as follows. Disease-linked TCR variants were identified with a new computational method built on a probabilistic model of VDJ rearrangement. TCRdb's own reprocessing of the public reads used fastp at Q25 and MiXCR and kept productive beta chains. Entries that share a CDR3 protein sequence are merged under the most common genes and DNA. TCRdb's processing, not the study's, gives the V and J calls here. The table for this sample lists 700,000 to 1,000,000 distinct CDR3 sequences; 12% of them were counted only once. More than 0.5% of the sample is held by the ten biggest clonotypes.

The entry originates in a study of CD8 T cells in ankylosing spondylitis (dated by TCRdb to 2016 to 2017). With respect to the entire study: To find TCR variants linked to disease, the study profiled T cell receptor beta repertoires in ankylosing spondylitis patients and healthy donors. The whole study cohort included about a hundred healthy donors and 25 or so ankylosing spondylitis patients. Peripheral blood was sampled, and synovial fluid was additionally collected from ankylosing spondylitis patients. General study outcomes and caveats: A TCR beta motif of several highly homologous amino acid variants appeared characteristic of blood from ankylosing spondylitis patients. Significant enrichment of the disease-linked clones was reported in matched synovial fluid samples from ankylosing spondylitis patients. Some TCR beta motif variants had previously been reported in synovial fluid and blood of reactive arthritis patients, which suggested common disease-initiation mechanisms. In peripheral blood, the disease-linked clones were found at relatively low frequencies and had a CD8+ phenotype.

The V gene is TRBV4-3 and the J gene is TRBJ2-7, with a weak D call of TRBD1 (6 bases match). The sequencing input was blood, either unsorted or a sorted T cell fraction (not recorded which). The sequence was collected from a male donor with ankylosing spondylitis. The DNA sequence follows: TGCGCCAGCAGCCAAGTCGGTGGGCAGGGGGAGCAGTACTTC. Its protein product is CASSQVGGQGEQYF.